The rows below give T cell receptor beta chains drawn from one sample of a study of shared clonotypes between healthy human individuals. Data came from immunoSEQ multiplex PCR; TCRdb stores just in-frame clones and leaves some out. The sample yields approximately 1,000,000 clones, about 80% seen once. The source material was memory CD4+ T cells from PBMCs. The origin of the receptors is a man younger than 35 in good health. Some clones in this sample may be carry-over from other donors' samples. CDR3s include the opening cysteine and the closing phenylalanine or tryptophan. Fields, in order: J gene, V gene, D gene, clone size, CDR3 protein, CDR3 DNA. The D gene is left open where the match is weak. Rows may omit the clone size; those that give it use once, few, many or a size class.

>TRBJ2-7|TRBV11-2|-|-
CASSLDAGYSYEQYF
TGTGCCAGCAGCTTAGACGCAGGGTACTCCTACGAGCAGTACTTC
>TRBJ2-3|TRBV5-6|TRBD2|-
CASSLVLAGATSTDTQYF
TGTGCCAGCAGCTTGGTACTAGCGGGAGCGACTAGCACAGATACGCAGTATTTT
>TRBJ1-5|TRBV6-5|TRBD1|-
CASSYGQGNQPQHF
TGTGCCAGCAGTTACGGACAGGGGAATCAGCCCCAGCATTTT
>TRBJ1-1|TRBV5-1|TRBD1|-
CASSLGQGRHTEAFF
TGCGCCAGCAGCTTGGGACAGGGCAGGCACACTGAAGCTTTCTTT
>TRBJ1-2|TRBV5-1|-|few
CASSLGAEPNYGYTF
TGCGCCAGCAGCTTGGGGGCAGAGCCTAACTATGGCTACACCTTC
>TRBJ1-1|TRBV7-9|-|-
CASSLRGAGTEAFF
TGTGCCAGCAGCTTGCGGGGCGCGGGCACTGAAGCTTTCTTT
>TRBJ1-5|TRBV6-1|-|-
CASSDSDSRASNQPQHF
TGTGCCAGCAGTGATAGCGACAGCCGAGCCAGCAATCAGCCCCAGCATTTT
>TRBJ1-3|TRBV2|-|-
CASSGARGASGNTIYF
TGTGCCAGCAGTGGGGCAAGGGGGGCTAGTGGAAACACCATATATTTT
>TRBJ1-2|TRBV11-2|-|-
CASSTRTALGGYTF
TGTGCCAGCAGCACCCGGACAGCCTTAGGAGGCTACACCTTC
>TRBJ2-2|TRBV5-4|-|-
CASSLEPSRAGELFF
TGTGCCAGCAGCTTAGAGCCGAGTAGGGCCGGGGAGCTGTTTTTT
>TRBJ2-1|TRBV12-5|TRBD2|-
CASGTLAGVQFF
TGTGCTAGTGGCACCCTAGCGGGAGTTCAGTTCTTC
>TRBJ1-3|TRBV14|-|-
CASSPDSRPSYF
TGTGCCAGCAGCCCCGACTCTAGGCCCTCATATTTT
>TRBJ2-1|TRBV4-2|-|-
CASSQEPGLYNEQFF
TGTGCCAGCAGCCAAGAACCGGGACTTTACAATGAGCAGTTCTTC
>TRBJ2-7|TRBV7-2|-|-
CASSSRGGYEQYF
TGTGCCAGCAGCTCTAGGGGCGGATACGAGCAGTACTTC
>TRBJ2-3|TRBV2|TRBD2|-
CASSSTSGSVDTQYF
TGTGCCAGCAGTTCCACTAGCGGGAGTGTAGATACGCAGTATTTT
>TRBJ2-6|TRBV19|-|-
CASTPLRPSGANVLTF
TGTGCCAGTACCCCATTGAGGCCCTCTGGGGCCAACGTCCTGACTTTC
>TRBJ2-7|TRBV9|TRBD1|-
CASSPRQGSSYEQYF
TGTGCCAGCAGCCCCCGACAGGGGAGCTCCTACGAGCAGTACTTC
>TRBJ2-1|TRBV5-4|TRBD2|-
CASSLGLAGSMNEQFF
TGTGCCAGCAGCTTGGGGCTAGCGGGAAGTATGAATGAGCAGTTCTTC
>TRBJ1-1|TRBV10-3|TRBD1|-
CAIKGQGGTEAFF
TGTGCCATCAAAGGACAGGGTGGGACTGAAGCTTTCTTT
>TRBJ2-7|TRBV2|-|-
CASRGQLANYEQYF
TGTGCCAGCAGGGGGCAACTAGCTAATTACGAGCAGTACTTC
>TRBJ1-5|TRBV10-3|-|once
CAISPSGDNQPQHF
TGTGCCATCAGTCCTAGCGGGGATAATCAGCCCCAGCATTTT
>TRBJ1-3|TRBV6-6|-|-
CASSPGRAGNTIYF
TGTGCCAGCAGCCCCGGGAGGGCTGGAAACACCATATATTTT
>TRBJ2-5|TRBV7-2|-|-
CASSLEGGAETQYF
TGTGCCAGCAGCTTAGAGGGTGGAGCAGAGACCCAGTACTTC
>TRBJ2-3|TRBV2|TRBD1|-
CASSERQGVDTQYF
TGTGCCAGCAGTGAAAGACAGGGGGTAGATACGCAGTATTTT
>TRBJ1-2|TRBV21-1|-|-
CASSKDRSVYYGYTF
TGTGCCAGCAGCAAAGACAGGAGCGTTTACTATGGCTACACCTTC
>TRBJ2-7|TRBV29-1|-|-
CSAGGSSYEQYF
TGCAGCGCCGGAGGTAGCTCCTACGAGCAGTACTTC
>TRBJ1-5|TRBV15|-|-
CATSREGGHRYSNQPQHF
TGTGCCACCAGCAGAGAGGGGGGACACCGATATAGCAATCAGCCCCAGCATTTT
>TRBJ1-1|TRBV4-2|-|-
CASRENGQDTEAFF
TGTGCCAGCAGGGAAAACGGGCAGGACACTGAAGCTTTCTTT
>TRBJ2-5|TRBV28|-|-
CASRGSVLETQYF
TGTGCCAGCAGGGGTTCGGTATTGGAGACCCAGTACTTC
>TRBJ2-7|TRBV6-1|TRBD1|-
CASSDQRGLEQYF
TGTGCCAGCAGTGATCAGAGGGGGCTCGAGCAGTACTTC
>TRBJ2-1|TRBV11-3|-|-
CASSLGGFSYNEQFF
TGTGCCAGCAGCTTGGGGGGATTCTCCTACAATGAGCAGTTCTTC
>TRBJ2-7|TRBV14|TRBD2|-
CASSQRTSASYEQYF
TGTGCCAGCAGCCAAAGGACTAGCGCCTCCTACGAGCAGTACTTC
>TRBJ2-7|TRBV2|TRBD2|many
CASSRERGAEQYF
TGTGCCAGCAGCCGGGAGCGGGGGGCCGAGCAGTACTTC
>TRBJ1-4|TRBV6-4|TRBD1|-
CASGTGFNEKLFF
TGTGCCAGCGGGACAGGATTCAATGAAAAACTGTTTTTT
>TRBJ1-1|TRBV27|TRBD1|many
CASSLRPITGVAFF
TGTGCCAGCAGTTTACGTCCCATAACAGGGGTCGCTTTCTTT
>TRBJ2-1|TRBV11-3|-|-
CASSWGSSYNEQFF
TGTGCCAGCAGCTGGGGCAGCTCCTACAATGAGCAGTTCTTC
>TRBJ1-1|TRBV18|-|-
CASSQSSNTEAFF
TGTGCCAGCTCACAAAGTAGTAACACTGAAGCTTTCTTT